One and the same sample provided the 5 T cell receptor beta chains below, sequenced in a study of technical replicates of blood from a handful of donors. The protocol was immunoSEQ multiplex PCR, while the TCRdb copy is restricted to in-frame clones and leaves out a portion. The sample comprises under 80,000 clones, under 90% of which are singletons, and more than 4% rests with the top ten. The sample was PBMCs. Source of these receptors: a human donor in good health. Some clones in this sample may be carry-over from other donors' samples.

The chain is built from TRBV6-6 and TRBJ2-7, with 7 bases fitting TRBD1. The CDR3 runs 13 residues. The germline V gene has CDR1 MNHNY and CDR2 SVGAGI (reference sequence). V lost 6 bases, J lost 2 bases, and 4 bases stayed unmatched. This chain's CDR3 is CASRSGQTYEQYF. DNA of the CDR3: TGTGCCAGCAGATCGGGACAGACCTACGAGCAGTACTTC.

The chain links TRBV4-3 to TRBJ2-2, with D maybe TRBD2 (6 bases). V dropped 4 bases and J dropped 2 bases, with 8 bases sitting between them. This CDR3 spans 14 amino acids. Germline lookup yields CDR1 LGHNA and CDR2 YSLEER. The DNA for the CDR3 is TGCGCCAGCAGCCCGGGACTCAACACCGGGGAGCTGTTTTTT. This translates into CASSPGLNTGELFF.

This chain uses TRBV7-3 with TRBJ2-1, with 7 bases aligning to TRBD2. V lost 3 bases, J lost 3 bases, and 8 bases stayed unmatched. Germline V gene data show CDR1 as SGHTA and CDR2 as FQGTGA. The CDR3 is 16 amino acids. For the CDR3, the DNA is TGTGCCAGCAGCTTTACGACTAGCTCTATCTACAATGAGCAGTTCTTC. It yields the protein CASSFTTSSIYNEQFF.

The rearrangement joins TRBV18 to TRBJ1-2; TRBD1 might be the D (6 bases). V lost 6 bases and J 5 bases, leaving 13 bases between the germline ends. This CDR3 has 13 residues. The germline CDR1 and CDR2 sequences are KGHSH and LQKENI. Written as DNA, the CDR3 is TGTGCCAGCTCTCAGCGGGGGGCTTATGGCTACACCTTC. Translation gives CASSQRGAYGYTF.

This chain joins TRBV18 and TRBJ2-7, with D perhaps TRBD1 (6 bases). CDR1 and CDR2 from the germline V gene are KGHSH and LQKENI. V lost 2 bases and J 2 bases, leaving 10 bases between the germline ends. There are 14 residues in the CDR3. The CDR3 coding sequence is TGTGCCAGCTCACCAAGACAGGAAGCCTACGAGCAGTACTTC. This sequence encodes CASSPRQEAYEQYF.